The rows below give T cell receptor beta chains drawn from one sample of a study of T cell changes during pregnancy in multiple sclerosis. Measured with immunoSEQ multiplex PCR; TCRdb has only the in-frame clones, and not every one. The sample contains some 60,000 clones, 80% to 95% of which appear only once. The sample here was CD4+ T cells from peripheral blood mononuclear cells, taken before pregnancy. These receptors all come from a female donor with multiple sclerosis, enrolled in a pregnancy study. CDR3s include the opening cysteine and the closing phenylalanine or tryptophan. A D gene is named only where the DNA matches it firmly. Clone size is given for some rows only: seen once, a few or many times, or a class if the clone is expanded.

. | 16 | . | TRBJ2-1 | TRBV6-4 | TGTGCCAGCAGTGACATGGCAGGGTCGTCCTACAATGAGCAGTTCTTC | CASSDMAGSSYNEQFF
. | 17 | few | TRBJ2-2 | TRBV11-3 | TGTGCCAGCAGCTTAGCGTCTGGGACACTTAGCACCGGGGAGCTGTTTTTT | CASSLASGTLSTGELFF
TRBD1 | 15 | . | TRBJ2-7 | TRBV28 | TGTGCCAGCATGCCGCAATTAGGGACAGGGGGTGAGCAGTACTTC | CASMPQLGTGGEQYF
. | 13 | . | TRBJ1-2 | TRBV14 | TGTGCCAGCAGCCAACTAAGGGGCCATGGCTACACCTTC | CASSQLRGHGYTF
TRBD2 | 15 | . | TRBJ2-3 | TRBV12-5 | TGTGCTAGTGGTCCGGGACTATCTAGCACAGATACGCAGTATTTT | CASGPGLSSTDTQYF
. | 17 | . | TRBJ2-1 | TRBV18 | TGTGCCAGCTCACCACTAACGCCGAGCACCTCCTACAATGAGCAGTTCTTC | CASSPLTPSTSYNEQFF
TRBD1 | 15 | . | TRBJ2-7 | TRBV27 | TGTGCCAGCACTCCCGGGGACAGGGTCTCCTACGAGCAGTACTTC | CASTPGDRVSYEQYF
. | 15 | once | TRBJ2-2 | TRBV11-1 | TGTGCCAGCAGCTTAGTGACAGCGAACACCGGGGAGCTGTTTTTT | CASSLVTANTGELFF
TRBD2 | 17 | . | TRBJ2-7 | TRBV27 | TGTGCCAGCAGGCAGGGACTAGCGGGAGTATTGGGGTACGAGCAGTACTTC | CASRQGLAGVLGYEQYF
TRBD2 | 17 | . | TRBJ2-1 | TRBV4-1 | TGCGCCAGCAGCCAGGGTTTTAGCGGGAGGATGTACAATGAGCAGTTCTTC | CASSQGFSGRMYNEQFF
TRBD1 | 14 | . | TRBJ2-1 | TRBV11-3 | TGTGCCAGCAGCTTAGGACAGGGTATAAATGAGCAGTTCTTC | CASSLGQGINEQFF
TRBD2 | 14 | . | TRBJ2-1 | TRBV27 | TGTGCCAGCAGGGGGAGGGCCTCCTACAATGAGCAGTTCTTC | CASRGRASYNEQFF